This TCR beta chain was recorded in a study of blood T cell repertoires in COVID-19. Study as a whole: Whether acute or convalescent, the COVID-19 samples came from the United States, Italy and Spain. PBMCs, B-cell-depleted T cells, or T cells were the source of the cDNA or gDNA that made up the material.

Germline CDR1 and CDR2: MNHEY and SMNVEV (reference sequence). Trimming stripped 7 bases from V and 4 bases from J, with 11 bases between. The CDR3 has 13 residues. Those enrolled in Seattle joined during active infection and were followed longitudinally afterward. In the original analysis: From reference gene primer amplification, estimates of nucleated cell counts were derived. Assay: immunoSEQ multiplex PCR; the TCRdb copy retains only in-frame clones and omits some. V and J calls and clone size are copied from that table; D and trimming were computed from the DNA. The data contain some 200,000 clones, around four fifths of them seen just once; the ten biggest clones take up approximately 0.9%.

The sample was peripheral blood. This sequence joins TRBV27 and TRBJ1-3; unclear D gene. The receptor comes from a man in his sixties with COVID-19, enrolled during active disease. This CDR3 is CASKRLSGNTIYF. CDR3 bases: TGTGCCAGCAAGAGGCTCTCGGGAAACACCATATATTTT.